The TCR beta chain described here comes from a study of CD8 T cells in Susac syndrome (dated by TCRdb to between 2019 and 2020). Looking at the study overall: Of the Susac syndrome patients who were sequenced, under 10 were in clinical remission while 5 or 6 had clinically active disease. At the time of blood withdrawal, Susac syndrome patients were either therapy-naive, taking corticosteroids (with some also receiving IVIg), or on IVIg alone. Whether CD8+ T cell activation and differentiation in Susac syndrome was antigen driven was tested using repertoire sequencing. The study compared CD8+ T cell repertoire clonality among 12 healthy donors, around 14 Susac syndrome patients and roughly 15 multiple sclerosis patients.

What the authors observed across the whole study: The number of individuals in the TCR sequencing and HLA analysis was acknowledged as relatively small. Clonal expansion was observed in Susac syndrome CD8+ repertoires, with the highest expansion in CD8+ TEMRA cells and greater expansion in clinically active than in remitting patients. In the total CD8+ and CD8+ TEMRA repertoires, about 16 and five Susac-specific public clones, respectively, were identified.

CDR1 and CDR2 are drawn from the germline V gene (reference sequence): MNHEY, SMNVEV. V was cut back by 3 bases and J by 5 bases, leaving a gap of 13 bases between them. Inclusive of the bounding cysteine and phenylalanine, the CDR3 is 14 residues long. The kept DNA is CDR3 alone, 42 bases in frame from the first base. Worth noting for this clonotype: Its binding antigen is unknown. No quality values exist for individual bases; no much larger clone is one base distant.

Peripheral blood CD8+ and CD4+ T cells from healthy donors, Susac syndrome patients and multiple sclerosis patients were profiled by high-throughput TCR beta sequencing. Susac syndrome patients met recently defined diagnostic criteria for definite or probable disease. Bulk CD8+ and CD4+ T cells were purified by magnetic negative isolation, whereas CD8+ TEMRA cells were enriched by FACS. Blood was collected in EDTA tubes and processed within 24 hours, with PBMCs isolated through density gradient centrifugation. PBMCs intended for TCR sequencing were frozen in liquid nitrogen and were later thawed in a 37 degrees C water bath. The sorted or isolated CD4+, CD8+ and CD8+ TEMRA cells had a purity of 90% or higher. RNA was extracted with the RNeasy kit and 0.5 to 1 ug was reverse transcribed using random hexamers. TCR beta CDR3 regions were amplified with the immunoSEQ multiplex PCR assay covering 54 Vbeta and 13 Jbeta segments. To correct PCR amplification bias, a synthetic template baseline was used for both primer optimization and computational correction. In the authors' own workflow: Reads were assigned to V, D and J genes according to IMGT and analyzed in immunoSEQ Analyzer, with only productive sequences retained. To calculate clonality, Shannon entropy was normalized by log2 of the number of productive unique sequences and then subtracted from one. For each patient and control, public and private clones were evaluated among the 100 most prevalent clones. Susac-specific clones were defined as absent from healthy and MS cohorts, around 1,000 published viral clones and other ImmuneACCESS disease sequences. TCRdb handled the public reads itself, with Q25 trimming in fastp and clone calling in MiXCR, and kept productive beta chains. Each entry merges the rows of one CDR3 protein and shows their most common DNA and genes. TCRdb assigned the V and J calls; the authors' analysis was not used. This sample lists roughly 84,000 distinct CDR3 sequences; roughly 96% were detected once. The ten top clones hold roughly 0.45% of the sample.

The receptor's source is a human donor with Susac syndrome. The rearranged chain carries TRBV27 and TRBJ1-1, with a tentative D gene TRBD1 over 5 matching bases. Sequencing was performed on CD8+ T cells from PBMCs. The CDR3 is CASSFRGRVTEAFF. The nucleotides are TGTGCCAGCAGTTTCCGTGGCAGGGTAACTGAAGCTTTCTTT.